Shown below are 9 T cell receptor beta chains from a single sample sequenced in a study of lymphopenia after photon versus proton radiotherapy. The protocol was immunoSEQ multiplex PCR, while the TCRdb copy is restricted to in-frame clones and leaves out a portion. The sample shows over 50,000 clones, about 90% of them seen only once. The sample here was peripheral blood, taken from a patient treated with photon-based radiotherapy. These receptors were obtained from a man in his forties with gastric cancer.

The rearrangement joins TRBV9 to TRBJ2-2, with 7 bases aligning to TRBD1. CDR1 and CDR2 from the germline V gene are SGDLS and YYNGEE. The CDR3 sequence is 15 residues long. The trim removed 4 bases at V and 4 bases at J, leaving 7 bases unmatched. CDR3 residues: CASSPRGGLTGELFF. The CDR3 coding sequence is TGTGCCAGCAGCCCCAGAGGGGGCCTCACCGGGGAGCTGTTTTTT.

V usage is TRBV19 and J usage is TRBJ2-3; the D gene could be TRBD1 or TRBD2 (5 bases each). V dropped 6 bases and J dropped 4 bases, with 17 bases sitting between them. This CDR3 is 15 amino acids long. Germline CDR1 is LNHDA and CDR2 is SQIVND (reference sequence). This CDR3 is CASSRVGGGADTQYF. In DNA form, the CDR3 reads TGTGCCAGTAGCAGGGTAGGAGGTGGGGCAGATACGCAGTATTTT.

V gene TRBV10-1 combines with J gene TRBJ2-7; D gene uncertain. The V end was cut by 8 bases, the J end by 3 bases, with 8 bases between. The CDR3 is 11 residues long. From germline, CDR1 is WNHNN and CDR2 SYGVQD (reference sequence). The CDR3 sequence is CASPRGYEQYF. For the CDR3, the DNA is TGCGCCAGCCCTAGAGGCTACGAGCAGTACTTC.

The V call is TRBV9, the J call TRBJ1-2; a possible D gene is TRBD1 (5 bases). The CDR3 sequence is 14 residues long. In germline, CDR1 is SGDLS, CDR2 YYNGEE. Trimming removed 3 bases from V and 6 bases from J, with 15 bases in between. The CDR3 DNA reads TGTGCCAGCAGCGGACGCGGGGGGTCCGATGGCTACACCTTC. Translation gives CASSGRGGSDGYTF.

This rearrangement joins TRBV15 to TRBJ1-3, with TRBD1 matching over 7 bases. V lost 1 base, J lost 0 bases, and 9 bases stayed unmatched. The CDR3 is 18 amino acids. CDR1 and CDR2 from the germline V gene are LNHNV and YYDKDF (reference sequence). This CDR3 reads CATSRGMGQPSSGNTIYF. The CDR3 DNA is TGTGCCACCAGCAGAGGAATGGGACAGCCAAGCTCTGGAAACACCATATATTTT. Supplemented by reference TRBV15 and TRBJ1-3, the full variable domain reads DAMVIQNPRYQVTQFGKPVTLSCSQTLNHNVMYWYQQKSSQAPKLLFHYYDKDFNNEADTPDNFQSRRPNTSFCFLDIRSPGLGDTAMYLCATSRGMGQPSSGNTIYFGEGSWLTVV.

V usage is TRBV4-1 and J usage is TRBJ2-3; 11 nucleotides agree with TRBD2. CDR3 length: 15 amino acids. V gave up 1 base and J gave up 4 bases; unmatched junction bases: 1. Germline loops: CDR1 MGHRA, CDR2 YSYEKL. CDR3 sequence (DNA): TGCGCCAGCAGCCAAGTAGCGGGGGGGCCAGATACGCAGTATTTT. It is translated as CASSQVAGGPDTQYF.

By share of the sample, this clone is medium-sized. In DNA form, the CDR3 reads TGTGCCAGCAGCACCTCCCTTAATTCACCCCTCCACTTT. This gives the protein CASSTSLNSPLHF. The gene calls are TRBV7-3 and TRBJ1-6; D remains unclear. The CDR3 totals 13 residues. Trimming cost V 5 bases and J 6 bases, with 8 bases left between them. Germline assignment: CDR1 SGHTA and CDR2 FQGTGA.

This sequence joins TRBV6-5 and TRBJ2-6, with TRBD1 matching 7 bases. J gave up 3 bases and V 6 bases, and 5 bases lay outside the gene matches. The CDR3 has 15 amino acids. The germline CDR1 and CDR2 sequences are MNHEY and SVGAGI. CDR3: CASSPDRVGANVLTF. The CDR3 DNA follows: TGTGCCAGCAGCCCTGACAGGGTTGGGGCCAACGTCCTGACTTTC.

This clone was counted ten times or more. This chain links TRBV11-2 with TRBJ2-7, with 8 positions matching TRBD1. This CDR3 spans 16 amino acids. CDR1 and CDR2 (germline): SGHAT, FQNNGV. The ends lost 4 bases at V and 3 bases at J; junction bases unmatched: 11. The CDR3: CASSSPGQGQLYEQYF. The CDR3 DNA reads TGTGCCAGCAGCTCGCCCGGACAGGGTCAACTCTACGAGCAGTACTTC. Full variable domain (remainder filled in from reference TRBV11-2 and TRBJ2-7): EAGVAQSPRYKIIEKRQSVAFWCNPISGHATLYWYQQILGQGPKLLIQFQNNGVVDDSQLPKDRFSAERLKGVDSTLKIQPAKLEDSAVYLCASSSPGQGQLYEQYFGPGTRLTVT.